The present TCR beta chain was sequenced within a study of T-cell memory formation after mild COVID-19. Study-level background: TCR clusters were largely donor specific.

The CDR3 extends over 16 amino acids. V dropped 1 base and J dropped 0 bases, with 12 bases sitting between them. TCR alpha and TCR beta cDNA libraries carrying sample barcodes and UMIs came from 5'RACE with constant-segment primers. Via MiXCR, TCRdb re-called the 5' RACE reads, giving one row per CDR3 protein. The sample gives approximately 480,000 distinct CDR3 sequences, roughly 20% of which show up once; roughly an eighth is in the top ten. Concerning this clonotype: Its antigen is still unknown.

Study-level findings and limits: Detection of some responders pre-infection suggested pre-existing cross-reactive memory T cells participated.

This TCR came from an adult woman who had mild COVID-19 (a few samples of this study predate the infection). Cell type and time point are not known. The sample was PBMCs or a T cell subset sorted from them (not recorded which). The rearrangement joins TRBV12-3 or TRBV12-4 to TRBJ1-1; D is uncertain. CDR3 loop: CASSLGPGRLNTEAFF. The CDR3 DNA follows: TGTGCCAGCAGTTTAGGGCCGGGGAGGTTGAACACTGAAGCTTTCTTT.